These 21 T cell receptor beta chains originate from one sample sequenced in a study of Tregs in tolerant kidney transplant recipients (dated by TCRdb to about 2019). Libraries were constructed by the immunoSEQ multiplex PCR assay. TCRdb holds this immuneACCESS table with in-frame rearrangements only. Some clones are missing; in checked studies, unresolved V genes explain under half, and the rest has no known cause. In all, the sample holds fewer than 70,000 clones, and about 86% of those were seen once. Of the sample, 5.2% falls within the top ten clones. Material: CD4+ T cells from blood. Receptors originate from a human donor in good health.

The chain has TRBV5-6 and TRBJ2-7; 8 bases are a match to TRBD2. The CDR3 loop spans 15 amino acids. The V segment lost 0 bases and the J segment 3 bases; nucleotides outside the gene matches: 5. Germline V gene data show CDR1 as SGHDT and CDR2 as YYEEEE. This CDR3 reads CASSLAQRGGYEQYF. CDR3 bases: TGTGCCAGCAGCTTGGCCCAACGGGGGGGCTACGAGCAGTACTTC.

V gene TRBV5-6 combines with J gene TRBJ2-5; D gene ambiguous. Germline loops: CDR1 SGHDT, CDR2 YYEEEE. The CDR3 sequence is 12 residues long. The V and J ends lost 0 bases and 7 bases respectively, with 7 bases between them. CDR3 sequence reads: CASSLAYGTQYF. The CDR3, as DNA: TGTGCCAGCAGCTTGGCGTACGGGACCCAGTACTTC.

This chain links TRBV5-6 with TRBJ2-1; 11 bases align to TRBD2. Germline CDR1 is SGHDT and CDR2 is YYEEEE. V dropped 1 base and J dropped 7; count of bases not matched to a gene: 4. The CDR3 sequence is 15 residues long. CDR3 nucleotide sequence: TGTGCCAGCAGCTTGTTCTGGACTAGCGGGAATGAGCAGTTCTTC. Residues: CASSLFWTSGNEQFF.

The chain uses TRBV5-4 and TRBJ1-1; a weak D match, TRBD1 (5 bases). CDR1 SGHNT and CDR2 YYREEE come from the germline V gene (reference sequence). This CDR3 comprises 13 residues. Trimming cost V 6 bases and J 4 bases, with 13 bases left between them. The CDR3 is CASTGGVGTEAFF. As DNA, the CDR3 is TGTGCCAGCACCGGGGGGGTGGGCACTGAAGCTTTCTTT.

The chain recombines TRBV7-9 with TRBJ2-4; 9 bases align to TRBD1. V gave up 5 bases and J gave up 0 bases; unmatched junction bases: 2. In germline, CDR1 is SEHNR, CDR2 FQNEAQ (reference sequence). The CDR3 totals 15 residues. CDR3 nucleotides: TGTGCCAGCAGCGAACAGGGGGCAGCCAAAAACATTCAGTACTTC. Its protein product is CASSEQGAAKNIQYF.

The rearrangement uses TRBV10-2 and TRBJ2-7, with 7 bases aligning to TRBD2. V dropped 5 bases and J dropped 6; count of bases not matched to a gene: 16. The length of the CDR3 is 16 residues. Germline CDR1 reads WSHSY; CDR2 reads SAAADI. CDR3: CASSRRGGSQVVEQYF. CDR3 bases: TGCGCCAGCAGTCGCCGGGGCGGGAGTCAGGTAGTCGAGCAGTACTTC.

V and J are TRBV6-1 and TRBJ1-1; TRBD1 is a possible D gene (6 bases). With 3 bases removed from V and 3 bases from J, the gap between germline ends came to 14 bases. This CDR3 is built from 15 residues. The germline CDR1 and CDR2 sequences are MNHNS and SASEGT. The CDR3 region is CASSEGGPLDTEAFF. Written as DNA, the CDR3 is TGTGCCAGCAGTGAGGGGGGGCCCCTGGACACTGAAGCTTTCTTT.

This chain connects TRBV6-5 to TRBJ1-1; TRBD1 matches 7 bases. After removal of 0 bases from V and 6 bases from J, the junction contained 1 base not matched to a gene. CDR3 length: 13 residues. Germline-derived CDR1 and CDR2 are MNHEY and SVGAGI. The CDR3 DNA follows: TGTGCCAGCAGTTACTCGACAGGGCCTGAAGCTTTCTTT. This encodes CASSYSTGPEAFF.

The chain is built from TRBV5-6 and TRBJ1-3; 7 nucleotides line up with TRBD1. There are 13 residues in the CDR3. From germline, CDR1 is SGHDT and CDR2 YYEEEE. J was trimmed by 10 bases and V by 4 bases; bases with no gene match: 8. CDR3 residues: CASSAYRGGTIYF. For the CDR3, the DNA is TGTGCCAGCAGCGCCTACAGGGGTGGGACCATATATTTT. Combining the CDR3 with reference TRBV5-6 and TRBJ1-3 gives the whole variable domain DAGVTQSPTHLIKTRGQQVTLRCSPKSGHDTVSWYQQALGQGPQFIFQYYEEEERQRGNFPDRFSGHQFPNYSSELNVNALLLGDSALYLCASSAYRGGTIYFGEGSWLTVV.

CDR3: CAWSRGRLGQGLYEQYF. DNA of the CDR3: TGTGCCTGGAGTAGAGGACGATTGGGACAGGGTCTCTACGAGCAGTACTTC. The chain recombines TRBV30 with TRBJ2-7, with TRBD1 matching 9 bases. Per germline, CDR1 GTSNPN and CDR2 SVGIG (reference sequence). The CDR3 runs to 17 residues. V trimming: 2 bases; J trimming: 3 bases; junction bases outside the gene matches: 14.

A single count supports this clone. This chain uses TRBV19 with TRBJ2-1, with a tentative D call TRBD1 (5 bases). The CDR3 contains 15 residues. The V and J ends lost 4 bases and 7 bases respectively, with 17 bases between them. Germline V lookup: CDR1 LNHDA, CDR2 SQIVND (reference sequence). In DNA, the CDR3 is TGTGCCAGTAGTAGTCCCGAGGTTAGGGGTAATGAGCAGTTCTTC. Its protein product is CASSSPEVRGNEQFF.

The CDR3 loop reads CASSLIRAAYNEQFF. In DNA form, the CDR3 reads TGTGCCAGCAGCTTGATCCGGGCCGCTTACAATGAGCAGTTCTTC. V usage is TRBV7-3 and J usage is TRBJ2-1; D uncertain. Between the trimmed V and J ends, which lost 3 bases and 4 bases, there was a span of 13 bases. CDR1 and CDR2 (germline): SGHTA, FQGTGA. This CDR3 has 15 amino acids.

This clone was seen a single time. The chain is built from TRBV4-1 and TRBJ2-3; TRBD2 matches 9 bases. CDR1 is MGHRA, CDR2 YSYEKL, per germline. CDR3 length: 17 amino acids. V gave up 0 bases and J gave up 2 bases; unmatched junction bases: 6. The CDR3 is CASSQDPASGDTDTQYF. In DNA, the CDR3 is TGCGCCAGCAGCCAAGATCCGGCTAGCGGGGACACAGATACGCAGTATTTT.

This clone was recorded a few times. The chain has TRBV7-2 and TRBJ2-5, with a weak D call TRBD1 (5 bases). Per the germline V gene, CDR1 is SGHTA and CDR2 is FQGNSA. The CDR3 loop spans 13 amino acids. The V end lost 6 bases, the J end lost 2 bases, and 10 bases lay between the germline ends. CDR3 sequence reads: CASRPTVQETQYF. The CDR3 DNA reads as TGTGCCAGCAGACCGACAGTACAAGAGACCCAGTACTTC.

This clone was detected only a few times. CDR3 sequence reads: CASTGIGYSTDTQYF. The CDR3 DNA follows: TGTGCCAGCACAGGTATCGGGTATAGCACAGATACGCAGTATTTT. The rearrangement links TRBV27 to TRBJ2-3; D ambiguous. V lost 7 bases to trimming and J lost 0 bases, with 14 bases between them. In germline, CDR1 is MNHEY, CDR2 SMNVEV (reference sequence). The length of the CDR3 is 15 residues.

This clone appeared a few times. V gene TRBV21-1 combines with J gene TRBJ2-7; the D segment call TRBD1 is taken from the table without a DNA check. TRBV21-1 is a pseudogene locus. The CDR3 runs to 17 residues. The chain's CDR3 is CASSKSLTGGPPYEQYF. The CDR3 coding sequence is TGTGCCAGCAGCAAATCCCTGACAGGGGGCCCTCCCTACGAGCAGTACTTC.

The chain combines TRBV4-3 with TRBJ1-4, with D unresolved. The CDR3 length is 17 residues. V was pared by 0 bases and J by 2 bases, with 13 bases between. The V gene's germline CDR1 is LGHNA and CDR2 YSLEER. CDR3 DNA sequence: TGCGCCAGCAGCCAAGAGTTCCTGGTTGCGACTAATGAAAAACTGTTTTTT. Its protein is CASSQEFLVATNEKLFF.

The chain joins TRBV9 to TRBJ2-3, with 7 bases fitting TRBD2. In germline, CDR1 is SGDLS, CDR2 YYNGEE. V shed 0 bases and J 3 bases; nucleotides not matched to a gene: 4. The CDR3 consists of 15 residues. This chain's CDR3 is CASSVAPGGTDTQYF. The DNA for the CDR3 is TGTGCCAGCAGCGTAGCACCGGGAGGTACAGATACGCAGTATTTT.

The chain carries TRBV28 and TRBJ1-2; 12 nucleotides agree with TRBD1. V trimming: 7 bases; J trimming: 6 bases; junction bases outside the gene matches: 9. This CDR3 contains 15 residues. The germline V gene has CDR1 MDHEN and CDR2 SYDVKM. The CDR3 region has the DNA TGTGCCAGCATCGTGGGGACAGGGGGCGTGGATGGCTACACCTTC. This codes for CASIVGTGGVDGYTF.

This clone was found many times. The chain couples TRBV6-5 to TRBJ2-3; D unclear. Germline values: CDR1 MNHEY, CDR2 SVGAGI. There are 11 residues in the CDR3. The V and J ends lost 4 bases and 6 bases respectively, with 5 bases between them. The DNA of the CDR3 is TGTGCCAGCAGTTGGTATGATACGCAGTATTTT. This codes for CASSWYDTQYF.

The V gene is TRBV5-6, the J gene TRBJ2-1, with D unresolved. The CDR3 loop spans 14 amino acids. The germline V gene has CDR1 SGHDT and CDR2 YYEEEE. Trimming stripped 2 bases from V and 3 bases from J, with 9 bases between. CDR3 bases: TGTGCCAGCAGCTTCCCCAGCAACTACAATGAGCAGTTCTTC. This encodes CASSFPSNYNEQFF.